This TCR beta chain was found in a study of cytomegalovirus exposure and HLA in healthy donors. Findings of the study overall: Association of a missense DCLRE1C variant with TCR beta V- and J-gene trimming was reported in a later analysis.

The table lists this clone with a few counts. What it recognizes is unknown. The PCR employed 60 Vbeta primers together with 13 Jbeta primers. The protocol was immunoSEQ multiplex PCR, while the TCRdb copy is restricted to in-frame clones and leaves out a portion. Of approximately 53,000 clones detected, 70% to 80% appear once; the ten largest clones hold about 3%. What was sequenced was PBMCs. The receptor's source is a woman between 40 and 50 years old in good health and CMV-seropositive.

The CDR3 region is CAWSITSGAYEQYF. Here the CDR3 DNA reads TGTGCCTGGAGTATCACTAGCGGGGCCTACGAGCAGTACTTC. The J gene is TRBJ2-7, the V gene TRBV30, with 10 bases aligning to TRBD2. The CDR3 covers 14 residues. Per germline, CDR1 GTSNPN and CDR2 SVGIG (reference sequence). Germline trimming cut 2 bases from V and 2 bases from J; bases unmatched to any gene: 3.